The sample holds a few counts of the clone carrying this T cell receptor beta chain. Germline-derived CDR1 and CDR2 are SGHRS and YFSETQ. V gave up 5 bases and J gave up 5 bases; unmatched junction bases: 10. This CDR3 region has 17 residues. The data derive from a study of T-cell reconstitution after alpha-beta-depleted transplantation in children. A library of TCRbeta sequences, prepared with unique molecular identifiers, was generated. One entry per CDR3 protein, called by TCRdb with MiXCR from the PCR reads. Seen here are about 300,000 distinct CDR3 sequences, 9.5% to 13% observed once, and the top ten hold approximately 7.6%.

This clonotype originated in a boy under three years old with acute myeloid leukemia, due to receive a stem cell transplant. This sequence joins TRBV5-1 and TRBJ2-1, with 13 positions matching TRBD2. Sequencing used PBMCs, obtained before TCRalphabeta/CD19-depleted stem cell transplant. CDR3 sequence (DNA): TGCGCCAGCAGATCCCGGACTAGCGGGAGCCTGGACAATGAGCAGTTCTTC. It codes for CASRSRTSGSLDNEQFF.